This entry is about one T cell receptor beta chain. What it binds is unknown. 13 Jbeta primers and 60 Vbeta primers were used for the PCR. Clones were read by immunoSEQ multiplex PCR, and TCRdb kept only the in-frame ones, dropping some. The table records fewer than 150,000 clones, approximately 79% of them present only once. These data are taken from a study of cytomegalovirus exposure and HLA in healthy donors. Whole-study context: Most genotyped donors, 65% to 85% of about 360, had Caucasian-associated genetic ancestry. Study-wide points: Reportedly, diagnosis of cytomegalovirus status by the classifier showed high specificity and sensitivity. When presence/absence was analysed, sequencing depth was taken to be roughly uniform across donors. Later analysis suggested most CMV-associated TCR beta chains were HLA-restricted.

The CDR3 consists of 15 residues. V lost 4 bases and J lost 5, with 17 bases in between. Germline-derived CDR1 and CDR2 are SEHNR and FQNEAQ (reference sequence). Sequenced input: PBMCs. The receptor was derived from a man in his forties in good health and CMV-seropositive. This chain uses TRBV7-9 with TRBJ1-2; D ambiguous. CDR3 protein: CASSSGISPLYGYTF. Written as DNA, the CDR3 is TGTGCCAGCAGCTCCGGGATAAGCCCCCTTTATGGCTACACCTTC.